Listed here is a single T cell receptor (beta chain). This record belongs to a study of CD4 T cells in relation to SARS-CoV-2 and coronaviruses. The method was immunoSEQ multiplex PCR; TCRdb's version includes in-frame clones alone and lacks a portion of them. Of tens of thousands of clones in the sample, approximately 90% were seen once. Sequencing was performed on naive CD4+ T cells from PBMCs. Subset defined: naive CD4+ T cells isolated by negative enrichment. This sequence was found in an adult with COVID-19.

This chain's CDR3 is CSVRGTGIYEQYF. CDR3 bases: TGCAGCGTTCGTGGGACAGGGATCTACGAGCAGTACTTC. V and J are TRBV29-1 and TRBJ2-7, with 9 nucleotides matching TRBD1. The V gene's germline CDR1 is SQVTM and CDR2 ANQGSEA. Germline trimming cut 5 bases from V and 3 bases from J; bases unmatched to any gene: 5. This CDR3 contains 13 residues.